Listed below are T cell receptor beta chains from one sample, sequenced in a study of response to subunit inactivated influenza vaccine. One entry per CDR3 protein results from TCRdb running MiXCR on the RT-PCR reads. The sample lists fewer than 750,000 distinct CDR3 sequences; about 15% were seen once. The material was PBMCs from blood, obtained 12 days after vaccination. Receptors were obtained from a man aged 50-60 years who received an inactivated influenza vaccine. Both conserved end residues are part of each CDR3. The D gene is left open where the match is weak. Clone size is stated in some rows and not others, as once, few, many or a class when expanded.

>.|TRBV7-9|TRBD2|TRBJ2-3
CASSLPPSGRAGDTQYF
TGTGCCAGCAGCCTACCTCCTAGCGGGAGGGCCGGGGATACGCAGTATTTT
>.|TRBV5-1|.|TRBJ2-3
CASSLASTTTDTQYF
TGCGCCAGCAGCTTGGCAAGCACTACCACAGATACGCAGTATTTT
>.|TRBV6-1|.|TRBJ2-5
CASRLPVGETQYF
TGTGCCAGCAGACTCCCGGTGGGAGAGACCCAGTACTTC
>many|TRBV12-3/TRBV12-4|.|TRBJ2-2
CASSPGITGELFF
TGTGCCAGCAGTCCAGGGATTACCGGGGAGCTGTTTTTT
>few|TRBV9|.|TRBJ2-1
CASSGSGNYYNEQFF
TGTGCCAGCAGTGGTAGCGGAAACTACTACAATGAGCAGTTCTTC
>.|TRBV2|.|TRBJ1-2
CANTRRTRGGYTF
TGTGCCAACACACGCCGGACTCGGGGTGGCTACACCTTC
>few|TRBV12-3/TRBV12-4|TRBD2|TRBJ2-5
CASSTTLAKQETQYF
TGTGCCAGCAGCACTACACTAGCGAAACAAGAGACCCAGTACTTC
>few|TRBV3-1|TRBD1|TRBJ1-1
CASSQGTGRSTEAFF
TGTGCCAGCAGCCAAGGGACAGGGCGGAGCACTGAAGCTTTCTTT
>once|TRBV5-6|.|TRBJ2-5
CASRLSVIQETQYF
TGTGCCAGCAGATTAAGCGTGATCCAAGAGACCCAGTACTTC
>.|TRBV5-1|.|TRBJ2-1
CASSGTMGNEQFF
TGCGCCAGCAGCGGCACTATGGGCAATGAGCAGTTCTTC
>.|TRBV7-2|.|TRBJ2-3
CASSLLQTATDTQYF
TGTGCCAGCAGCCTGCTACAGACTGCAACAGATACGCAGTATTTT
>few|TRBV9|TRBD1|TRBJ2-7
CASSVTGTSSYEQYF
TGTGCCAGCAGCGTGACAGGGACGAGCTCCTACGAGCAGTACTTC
>.|TRBV6-2/TRBV6-3|.|TRBJ2-3
CASSRLVDTQYF
TGTGCCAGCAGCCGACTAGTTGATACGCAGTATTTT
>.|TRBV3-1|.|TRBJ2-6
CASSRFWDVVSNVLTF
TGTGCCAGCAGCCGCTTCTGGGACGTAGTGAGCAACGTCCTGACTTTC
>.|TRBV24-1|TRBD1|TRBJ1-1
CATSDSRTGALGAFF
TGTGCCACCAGTGATTCCCGGACAGGGGCCTTGGGAGCTTTCTTT
>.|TRBV24-1|.|TRBJ2-2
CATSGSLQDTGELFF
TGTGCCACCAGTGGCTCCCTTCAAGACACCGGGGAGCTGTTTTTT
>few|TRBV6-1|.|TRBJ1-6
CASSETGRSRNSPLHF
TGTGCCAGCAGTGAAACAGGACGTTCGCGGAATTCACCCCTCCACTTT
>few|TRBV20-1|TRBD2|TRBJ2-7
CSARKGRTSGEQYF
TGCAGTGCTAGAAAGGGTCGGACTAGCGGGGAGCAGTACTTC
>.|TRBV12-3/TRBV12-4|TRBD1|TRBJ1-5
CASSLVGGYQPQHF
TGTGCCAGCAGTTTAGTAGGGGGCTATCAGCCCCAGCATTTT
>.|TRBV30|.|TRBJ2-1
CASKGGFLLSPNNEQFF
TGTGCCTCTAAGGGGGGATTCCTTTTATCCCCTAACAATGAGCAGTTCTTC
>.|TRBV7-2|.|TRBJ2-1
CASSLGRKQFF
TGTGCCAGCAGCTTGGGGAGGAAGCAGTTCTTC
>few|TRBV5-1|TRBD2|TRBJ2-3
CASSRLADSSTDTQYF
TGCGCCAGCAGCCGACTAGCGGATAGTAGCACAGATACGCAGTATTTT
>.|TRBV2|TRBD1|TRBJ2-7
CASSEDYPGQGSYEQYF
TGTGCCAGCAGTGAGGATTACCCGGGACAGGGGTCCTACGAGCAGTACTTC
>few|TRBV7-9|.|TRBJ2-7
CASSLGLGRSSYEQYF
TGTGCCAGCAGCTTAGGGTTAGGGAGGAGCTCCTACGAGCAGTACTTC
>.|TRBV12-3/TRBV12-4|TRBD2|TRBJ2-7
CASRWTSGSYEQYF
TGTGCCAGCAGGTGGACTAGCGGATCCTACGAGCAGTACTTC
>few|TRBV30|TRBD1|TRBJ1-2
CAWSPTRTGGYGYTF
TGTGCCTGGAGTCCAACAAGGACAGGGGGCTATGGCTACACCTTC
>few|TRBV7-2|TRBD1|TRBJ2-3
CASSGDRAGTDTQYF
TGTGCCAGCAGCGGGGACAGGGCGGGCACAGATACGCAGTATTTT
>many|TRBV15|.|TRBJ1-3
CATSSGAASGNTIYF
TGTGCCACCAGCAGTGGGGCAGCTTCTGGAAACACCATATATTTT
>.|TRBV12-3/TRBV12-4|.|TRBJ1-1
CASSLRTALNTEAFF
TGTGCCAGCAGTTTAAGGACAGCCCTGAACACTGAAGCTTTCTTT
>.|TRBV5-1|TRBD2|TRBJ2-3
CASSSGTSGLYTQYF
TGCGCCAGCAGCTCCGGGACTAGCGGGTTATATACGCAGTATTTT
>.|TRBV20-1|TRBD1|TRBJ1-1
CSARRTGGMNTEAFF
TGCAGTGCTAGGAGGACAGGGGGCATGAACACTGAAGCTTTCTTT
>few|TRBV7-8|TRBD2|TRBJ2-7
CASSPSRGLAPLGQYF
TGTGCCAGCAGCCCCTCCCGAGGACTAGCCCCCTTGGGGCAGTACTTC
>few|TRBV12-3/TRBV12-4|TRBD1|TRBJ1-2
CASSFSTGGYTF
TGTGCCAGCAGTTTTTCGACAGGGGGCTACACCTTC
>.|TRBV5-1|TRBD1|TRBJ2-7
CASSLATGQGGYEQYF
TGCGCCAGCAGCTTGGCCACCGGACAGGGGGGCTACGAGCAGTACTTC
>.|TRBV5-1|.|TRBJ2-5
CASSRDPRREETQYF
TGCGCCAGCAGCAGGGACCCGAGGAGGGAGGAGACCCAGTACTTC
>.|TRBV12-3/TRBV12-4|.|TRBJ2-7
CASSLEQGSYEQYF
TGTGCCAGCAGTTTAGAACAGGGTTCCTACGAGCAGTACTTC
>.|TRBV3-1|TRBD2|TRBJ2-5
CASSPWTSGDQETQYF
TGTGCCAGCAGCCCCTGGACTAGCGGGGACCAAGAGACCCAGTACTTC
>many|TRBV5-1|.|TRBJ1-6
CASTALEDSPLHF
TGCGCCAGCACCGCTTTAGAAGATTCACCCCTCCACTTT
>many|TRBV9|.|TRBJ2-5
CASSVATGGQETQYF
TGTGCCAGCAGCGTAGCTACCGGGGGCCAAGAGACCCAGTACTTC
>many|TRBV12-3/TRBV12-4|.|TRBJ1-2
CASSLASVYGYTF
TGTGCCAGCAGTTTAGCATCAGTATATGGCTACACCTTC
>few|TRBV20-1|.|TRBJ1-1
CSAPHSFRVSEAFF
TGCAGTGCTCCACACTCCTTTAGGGTATCTGAAGCTTTCTTT
>once|TRBV6-2/TRBV6-3|.|TRBJ2-7
CAISAPGPRTYEQYF
TGTGCCATCAGTGCCCCGGGACCAAGAACCTACGAGCAGTACTTC
>many|TRBV20-1|.|TRBJ1-1
CSARTQGNTEAFF
TGCAGTGCTAGAACCCAGGGGAACACTGAAGCTTTCTTT
>few|TRBV6-5|.|TRBJ2-7
CASSYSEAYEQYF
TGTGCCAGCAGTTACTCGGAGGCCTACGAGCAGTACTTC
>.|TRBV6-1|TRBD1|TRBJ1-2
CASRGTGFHGYTF
TGTGCCAGCAGGGGGACAGGGTTTCATGGCTACACCTTC
>few|TRBV7-9|.|TRBJ1-4
CATKRREATNEKLFF
TGTGCCACCAAGCGTCGAGAGGCAACTAATGAAAAACTGTTTTTT
>few|TRBV28|.|TRBJ1-5
CASTLEVANQPQHF
TGTGCCAGCACCCTGGAGGTGGCGAATCAGCCCCAGCATTTT
>.|TRBV27|TRBD1|TRBJ1-1
CASSLSGTGWYTEAFF
TGTGCCAGCAGTTTATCGGGGACAGGGTGGTACACTGAAGCTTTCTTT
>few|TRBV14|TRBD1|TRBJ2-3
CASSHQTGSFTDTQYF
TGTGCCAGCAGCCATCAGACAGGGTCATTCACAGATACGCAGTATTTT
>.|TRBV7-9|TRBD1|TRBJ2-7
CASSSGQSRREQYF
TGTGCCAGCAGCTCGGGACAGTCGCGGAGGGAGCAGTACTTC
>.|TRBV20-1|.|TRBJ2-5
CSALTRRGRLQETQYF
TGCAGTGCCCTGACTAGGCGCGGGCGACTCCAAGAGACCCAGTACTTC